This is a list of T cell receptor beta chains from one sample in a study of blood T cell repertoires in acute mononucleosis. The table came from immunoSEQ multiplex PCR; TCRdb's copy has only in-frame clones and leaves some out. The sample has around 2,200 clones; approximately 67% are singletons. The sample consisted of EBV GLC epitope tetramer+ CD8+ T cells sorted from PBMCs, taken during acute infectious mononucleosis. These receptor sequences come from a woman in her late teens or twenties with infectious mononucleosis caused by EBV. CDR3s include the opening cysteine and the closing phenylalanine or tryptophan. Each record gives: clone size, J gene, V gene, D gene, CDR3 DNA, CDR3 protein. The D gene is left open where the match is weak. Clone size, where shown, is once, few, many, or a class for clones that have expanded.

. | TRBJ2-1 | TRBV13 | . | TGTGCCAGCAGCTTAGCGGGAATAGCAGGTACGGCCTACAATGAGCAGTTCTTC | CASSLAGIAGTAYNEQFF
. | TRBJ2-3 | TRBV27 | TRBD2 | TGTGCCAGCAACCCCCCGGGACTAGTGTCAGATACGCAGTATTTT | CASNPPGLVSDTQYF
medium-sized | TRBJ2-2 | TRBV6-5 | . | TGTGCCAGCAGCACCTTTTTAGGCGGGGAGCTGTTTTTT | CASSTFLGGELFF
few | TRBJ1-4 | TRBV5-5 | TRBD1 | TGCGCCAGCAGCCACCGACAGGGAACTAATGAAAAACTGTTTTTT | CASSHRQGTNEKLFF
. | TRBJ2-6 | TRBV29-1 | . | TGCAGCGTTAGGGTGTTACTAAGTCGGGCCAACGTCCTGACTTTC | CSVRVLLSRANVLTF
. | TRBJ1-1 | TRBV2 | . | TGTGCCAGCAGTGAAAGGTCAGCCTGGGAGAGCACTGCTTTCTTT | CASSERSAWESTAFF
. | TRBJ2-7 | TRBV2 | TRBD2 | TGTGCCAGCAGCTTAGCTTGGGTAGCGGGGGGAAACGAGCAGTACTTC | CASSLAWVAGGNEQYF
. | TRBJ1-2 | TRBV29-1 | . | TGCGGCGTGGGGGGGGGCTTCTATGGCTACACCTTC | CGVGGGFYGYTF
few | TRBJ2-5 | TRBV9 | TRBD2 | TGCGCCCGCAGCGTAGGCCAACTAGCGGGGGGAGGGGAGACCCAGTACTTC | CARSVGQLAGGGETQYF
many | TRBJ2-7 | TRBV7-6 | TRBD2 | TGTGCCAGCAGCTTAGCTTGGGTAGCGGGGGGAAACGAGCAGTACTTC | CASSLAWVAGGNEQYF
. | TRBJ1-4 | TRBV29-1 | . | TGCAGCGTTGGGTCGGGGGAACTAATGAAAAAACTGTTTTTT | CSVGSGELMKKLFF
. | TRBJ2-7 | TRBV7-9 | . | TGTGCCAGCAGCTTGGAGGGGGCCCTCGACGAGCAGTACTTC | CASSLEGALDEQYF
medium-sized | TRBJ2-1 | TRBV7-3 | . | TGTGCCAGCAGCTTAAGGGGCGGGAACAATGAGCAGTTCTTC | CASSLRGGNNEQFF
once | TRBJ2-3 | TRBV9 | . | TGTGCCAGCAGCGGACTAGAGTTCCCAGATACGCAGTATTTT | CASSGLEFPDTQYF
. | TRBJ2-7 | TRBV9 | . | TGTGCCAGCAGCGTAGGCGGGATGGGGGAGCAGTACTTC | CASSVGGMGEQYF
many | TRBJ2-7 | TRBV11-2 | . | TGCGCCAGCAGCCCCCGGCAGGGTGGCGACGAGCAGTACTTC | CASSPRQGGDEQYF
. | TRBJ2-2 | TRBV13 | . | TGTGCCAGCAGCGCTGGACGGGTCTCACCCGGGGAGCTGTTTTTT | CASSAGRVSPGELFF
. | TRBJ2-1 | TRBV9 | . | TGTGCCAACGGGGATGGGGACAAGCAGTTCTTC | CANGDGDKQFF
. | TRBJ2-5 | TRBV14 | TRBD2 | TGTTTCAGCAGCCAATCGCGGGGGGGTACCCAGTACTTC | CFSSQSRGGTQYF
few | TRBJ2-1 | TRBV7-3 | . | TGTGCCAGCAGCTCCTTCACGAGGGGGGGCCGAGGAGAGCAGTTCTTC | CASSSFTRGGRGEQFF